A single T cell receptor (beta chain) is shown here with its context. Its antigen remains unidentified. The entry originates in a study of Graves' ophthalmopathy and Graves' hyperthyroidism. Findings and caveats of the study: Ophthalmopathy progression was predicted with 55% to 71% sensitivity and 72.22% specificity.

Amplified material comprised TCR beta CDR3 regions derived from RNA transcripts. First-round RT-PCR employed HTBI primers, with a second-round multiplex PCR after it. TCRdb recomputed calls from the multiplex PCR reads with MiXCR, one row per CDR3 protein. The sample yields about 550,000 distinct CDR3 sequences, approximately 35% seen once. The V and J ends lost 2 bases and 2 bases, in that order; junction bases with no gene match: 11. Germline V gives CDR1 MDHEN, CDR2 SYDVKM. The CDR3 sequence is 18 residues long. The genes are TRBV28 and TRBJ2-7; 11 nucleotides match TRBD2. The sample consisted of peripheral blood or thyroid tissue (not recorded which). The sequence was collected from an adult man with Graves' hyperthyroidism. CDR3 in amino acids: CASSLVVPSGRQPYEQYF. CDR3 in DNA: TGTGCCAGCAGTTTAGTGGTCCCTAGCGGGAGGCAACCCTACGAGCAGTACTTC. The complete variable domain, with remaining parts taken from reference TRBV28 and TRBJ2-7, reads DVKVTQSSRYLVKRTGEKVFLECVQDMDHENMFWYRQDPGLGLRLIYFSYDVKMKEKGDIPEGYSVSREKKERFSLILESASTNQTSMYLCASSLVVPSGRQPYEQYFGPGTRLTVT.